A single sample gave rise to the 18 T cell receptor beta chains below, sequenced in a study of chemoradiotherapy in HPV16-positive cancers. Libraries were prepared by immunoSEQ multiplex PCR; TCRdb keeps only in-frame clonotypes and omits some of them. Counted here are tens of thousands of clones, over 85% occurring once; the ten biggest clones make up 3% to 4%. Here the sequenced sample was blood, taken from a patient who underwent chemoradiotherapy. All receptors come from a human donor with HPV-associated anogenital cancer.

Comment on this clone: The sample carries other DNA sequences with the same CDR3. The rearrangement joins TRBV4-1 to TRBJ1-1; 9 bases match TRBD1. Losses at the gene ends were 5 bases for V and 3 bases for J; bases not matched to a gene: 1. CDR1 and CDR2 from the germline V gene are MGHRA and YSYEKL. The CDR3 is made up of 13 amino acids. The CDR3 loop reads CASSRQGDTEAFF. In nucleotides, the CDR3 is TGCGCCAGCAGCAGACAGGGGGACACTGAAGCTTTCTTT.

This sequence joins TRBV7-9 and TRBJ1-1; D may be TRBD1 (6 bases). The CDR3 totals 14 residues. Deletions cut 6 bases from V and 4 bases from J, with 15 bases between. Per the germline V gene, CDR1 is SEHNR and CDR2 is FQNEAQ (reference sequence). The CDR3 protein is CASSSQGMGTEAFF. The CDR3 nucleotides read TGTGCCAGCAGTTCCCAGGGGATGGGCACTGAAGCTTTCTTT.

The J gene is TRBJ1-5, the V gene TRBV7-2; 11 nucleotides agree with TRBD1. V was pared by 5 bases and J by 9 bases, with 6 bases of the junction left unmatched. The CDR3 has 14 amino acids. Germline V gene sequence: CDR1 SGHTA, CDR2 FQGNSA. The DNA for the CDR3 is TGTGCCAGCAGCCTGGGACAGGGGGGCCGGCCCCAGCATTTT. It codes for CASSLGQGGRPQHF. Full variable domain (outside the CDR3, taken from reference TRBV7-2 and TRBJ1-5): GAGVSQSPSNKVTEKGKDVELRCDPISGHTALYWYRQSLGQGLEFLIYFQGNSAPDKSGLPSDRFSAERTGGSVSTLTIQRTQQEDSAVYLCASSLGQGGRPQHFGDGTRLSIL.

The chain has TRBV4-3 and TRBJ2-3; D call uncertain. The V end lost 1 base, the J end lost 5 bases, and 7 bases lay between the germline ends. Germline CDR1 LGHNA, CDR2 YSLEER. This CDR3 region has 13 residues. CDR3 region: CASSQGSVDTQYF. For the CDR3, the DNA is TGCGCCAGCAGCCAAGGATCAGTAGATACGCAGTATTTT.

The V and J genes are TRBV7-9 and TRBJ1-3; D is undetermined. V was shortened by 1 base and J by 4 bases, with 11 bases between the two germline ends. This CDR3 region has 15 residues. Germline V gene lookup returns CDR1 SEHNR and CDR2 FQNEAQ (reference sequence). The CDR3 nucleotides read TGTGCCAGCAGCTTAGGTGGCGTCCAGGGAAACACCATATATTTT. This gives the protein CASSLGGVQGNTIYF.

This chain links TRBV6-1 with TRBJ1-2, with unresolved D. The V end was cut by 6 bases, the J end by 0 bases, with 8 bases between. The CDR3 length is 13 residues. CDR1 and CDR2 (germline): MNHNS, SASEGT. In DNA, the CDR3 is TGTGCCAGCAGAGAACAGTCTAACTATGGCTACACCTTC. Translating it yields CASREQSNYGYTF.

The chain recombines TRBV7-2 with TRBJ2-2; D gene uncertain. This CDR3 is 12 amino acids long. The V gene lost 5 bases and the J gene lost 10 bases, with 11 bases spanning the gap. Germline V gene sequence: CDR1 SGHTA, CDR2 FQGNSA. CDR3 nucleotide sequence: TGTGCCAGCAGCCTACGTTCCCCGGAGCTGTTTTTT. Its translation is CASSLRSPELFF.

This clone was picked up one time. This chain links TRBV30 with TRBJ2-1; D unresolved. The length of the CDR3 is 11 residues. V was pared by 2 bases and J by 6 bases, with 5 bases between. The V gene's germline CDR1 is GTSNPN and CDR2 SVGIG (reference sequence). As DNA, the CDR3 is TGTGCCTGGAGTAGAGTCAATGAGCAGTTCTTC. As protein: CAWSRVNEQFF.

This clone was seen just once. The V call is TRBV4-1, the J call TRBJ1-5, with TRBD1 as a possible D gene (5 bases). The V gene's germline CDR1 is MGHRA and CDR2 YSYEKL. Trimming shortened V by 5 bases and J by 0 bases, and 14 bases separated the two germline ends. This CDR3 has 16 amino acids. The CDR3 spells CASSMGGALSNQPQHF. CDR3 coding DNA: TGCGCCAGCAGCATGGGAGGGGCCCTTAGCAATCAGCCCCAGCATTTT.

This chain links TRBV6-6 with TRBJ1-4; 9 bases fit TRBD1. The V gene's germline CDR1 is MNHNY and CDR2 SVGAGI (reference sequence). CDR3 size: 15 residues. With 5 bases clipped from V and 6 bases from J, the junction kept 7 bases outside the gene matches. The CDR3 DNA sequence: TGTGCCAGCAGTACGCCGGACAGGGGACATGAAAAACTGTTTTTT. It yields the protein CASSTPDRGHEKLFF.

This chain links TRBV7-2 with TRBJ2-3, with D perhaps being TRBD1 or TRBD2 (6 bases each). The V end lost 5 bases, the J end lost 0 bases, and 18 bases lay between the germline ends. Per germline, CDR1 SGHTA and CDR2 FQGNSA. This CDR3 contains 17 residues. The CDR3 DNA reads as TGTGCCAGCAGCCCGGGGAACGGGGGCGCGAGCACAGATACGCAGTATTTT. It encodes CASSPGNGGASTDTQYF.

This chain links TRBV18 with TRBJ2-5, with D uncertain. The DNA end is more similar to TRBJ2-7, so the J call may be wrong. Germline V gives CDR1 KGHSH, CDR2 LQKENI. The CDR3 is made up of 12 amino acids. The CDR3: CASSPRSYEQYF. CDR3 in DNA: TGTGCCAGCTCACCACGCTCCTACGAGCAGTACTTC.

By share, this clone counts as large. The genes are TRBV30 and TRBJ1-1; possible D gene TRBD1, 5 bases. Germline CDR1 reads GTSNPN; CDR2 reads SVGIG (reference sequence). The CDR3 sequence is 13 residues long. V was clipped by 2 bases and J by 4 bases, with 11 bases between them. In DNA, the CDR3 is TGTGCCTGGAGTCTAGGGGCGAGCACTGAAGCTTTCTTT. This gives the protein CAWSLGASTEAFF.

The gene calls are TRBV4-2 and TRBJ1-4, with D perhaps matching TRBD1 (5 bases). The germline V and J ends were trimmed by 0 bases and 1 base, with 15 bases remaining between them. CDR3 length: 18 amino acids. Germline loops: CDR1 LGHNA, CDR2 YNFKEQ. The CDR3 sequence is CASSQDWAGEETNEKLFF. DNA for the CDR3: TGTGCCAGCAGCCAAGATTGGGCGGGGGAGGAAACTAATGAAAAACTGTTTTTT.

The rearrangement links TRBV18 to TRBJ2-7; a possible D gene is TRBD1 (6 bases). V shed 0 bases and J shed 5 bases, with 14 bases lying between them. CDR3 length: 15 amino acids. Per the germline V gene, CDR1 is KGHSH and CDR2 is LQKENI. The CDR3 DNA is TGTGCCAGCTCACCACCTGACAGGACCCCCAACGAGCAGTACTTC. This translates into CASSPPDRTPNEQYF.

The chain is built from TRBV7-3 and TRBJ2-3, with D possibly TRBD1 on 5 matching bases. The CDR3 consists of 14 residues. CDR1 and CDR2 (germline): SGHTA, FQGTGA. V lost 5 bases to trimming and J lost 2 bases, with 11 bases between them. Here the CDR3 reads CASSRDRFTDTQYF. The CDR3 DNA follows: TGTGCCAGCAGCCGCGACAGATTCACAGATACGCAGTATTTT.

The rearrangement uses TRBV9 and TRBJ1-2, with TRBD1 as a possible D gene (5 bases). The germline V and J ends were trimmed by 0 bases and 3 bases, with 9 bases remaining between them. CDR1 and CDR2 from the germline V gene are SGDLS and YYNGEE. The CDR3 sequence is 14 residues long. As DNA, the CDR3 is TGTGCCAGCAGCGTAGAGGGCAGGGACTATGGCTACACCTTC. Its translation is CASSVEGRDYGYTF.

CDR3 protein: CASSHRTFEGYTF. The CDR3 DNA follows: TGTGCCAGCAGTCATAGGACTTTTGAGGGCTACACCTTC. V is TRBV6-5 and J is TRBJ1-2; D is unclear. The germline V and J ends were trimmed by 5 bases and 8 bases, with 15 bases remaining between them. The CDR3 extends over 13 amino acids. Germline CDR1 and CDR2: MNHEY and SVGAGI.